The entry below gives a single T cell receptor (beta chain) sequence along with its context. Its antigen target is currently unknown. Base-call qualities are not available, and no considerably larger clone is one nucleotide away. Counted from cysteine to phenylalanine, this CDR3 has 14 amino acids. Only the CDR3 DNA is retained, 42 bases long and in frame from the first base. The germline V gene yields KGHSH for CDR1 and LQKENI for CDR2. Deletion took 1 base off V and 3 bases off J, with a span of 7 bases between the germline ends. Per the publication, the treatment or condition label means: preoperative locoregional IRX-2 cytokine immunotherapy. The samples were obtained from a phase Ib study that tested preoperative, locoregional IRX-2 cytokine immunotherapy designed to prime immune responses. Before surgery, IRX-2 was given to the donors, who were patients with early-stage breast cancer. Library prep was done by the immunoSEQ multiplex PCR assay. TCRdb re-hosts the immuneACCESS table, in-frame sequences only. Its copies lack some clones; in the studies checked, an unresolved V gene accounts for under half of them, and the cause for the rest is not known. In all, the sample holds roughly 99,000 clones, and about nine tenths of those were seen once. In total, the top ten clones hold about 2.1% of the sample.

This sample is drawn from a study of preoperative IRX-2 immunotherapy in early breast cancer (dated by TCRdb to between 2018 and 2021). Sequenced material: tumor tissue, taken after IRX-2 immunotherapy. This sequence was found in a human donor with breast cancer. The chain was built from TRBV18 and TRBJ2-1; the D gene assignment is ambiguous. The CDR3 loop reads CASSPQQYYNEQFF. The DNA sequence is as follows: TGTGCCAGCTCACCACAACAGTACTACAATGAGCAGTTCTTC.